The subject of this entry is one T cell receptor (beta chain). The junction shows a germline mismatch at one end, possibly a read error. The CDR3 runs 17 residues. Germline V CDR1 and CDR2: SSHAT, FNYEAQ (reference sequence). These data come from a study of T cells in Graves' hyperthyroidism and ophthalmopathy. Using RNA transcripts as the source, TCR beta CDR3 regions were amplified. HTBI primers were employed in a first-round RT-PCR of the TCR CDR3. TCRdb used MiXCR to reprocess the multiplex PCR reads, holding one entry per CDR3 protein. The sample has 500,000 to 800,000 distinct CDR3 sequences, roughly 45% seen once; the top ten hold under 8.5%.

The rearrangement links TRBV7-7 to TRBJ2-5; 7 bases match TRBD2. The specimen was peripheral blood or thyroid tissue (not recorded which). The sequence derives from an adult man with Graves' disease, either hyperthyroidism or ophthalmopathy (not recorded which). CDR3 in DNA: TGTGCTAGCAGCTTACAACAGGCGGGGGTGGACCAAGAGACCCAGTACTTC. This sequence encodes CASSLQQAGVDQETQYF.